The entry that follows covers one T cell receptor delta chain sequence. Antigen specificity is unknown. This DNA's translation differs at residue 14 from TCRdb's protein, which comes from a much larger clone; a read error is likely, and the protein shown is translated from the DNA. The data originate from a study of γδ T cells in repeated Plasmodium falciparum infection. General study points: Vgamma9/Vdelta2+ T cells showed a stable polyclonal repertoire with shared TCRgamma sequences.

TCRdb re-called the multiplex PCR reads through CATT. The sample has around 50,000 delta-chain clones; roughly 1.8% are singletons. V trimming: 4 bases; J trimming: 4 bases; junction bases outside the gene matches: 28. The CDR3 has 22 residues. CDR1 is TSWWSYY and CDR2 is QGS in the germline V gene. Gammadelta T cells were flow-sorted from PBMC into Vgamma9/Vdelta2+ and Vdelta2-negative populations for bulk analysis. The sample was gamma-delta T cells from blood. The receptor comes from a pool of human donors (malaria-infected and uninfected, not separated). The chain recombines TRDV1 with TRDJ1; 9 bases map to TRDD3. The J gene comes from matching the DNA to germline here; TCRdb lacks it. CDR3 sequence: CALGVFFRSRGILSSRSDKLIF. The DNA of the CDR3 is TGTGCTCTTGGGGTATTCTTCCGGAGTCGGGGGATACTCAGCTCACGAAGCGATAAACTCATCTTT.